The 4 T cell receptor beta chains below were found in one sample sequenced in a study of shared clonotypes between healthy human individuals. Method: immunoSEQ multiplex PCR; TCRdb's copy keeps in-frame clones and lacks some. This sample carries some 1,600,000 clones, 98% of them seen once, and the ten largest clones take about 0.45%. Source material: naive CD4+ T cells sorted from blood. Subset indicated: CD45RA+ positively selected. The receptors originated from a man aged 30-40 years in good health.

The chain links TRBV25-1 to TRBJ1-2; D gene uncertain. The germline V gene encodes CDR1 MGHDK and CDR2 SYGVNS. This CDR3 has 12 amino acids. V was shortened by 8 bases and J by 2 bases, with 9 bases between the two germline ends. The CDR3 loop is CASADQNYGYTF. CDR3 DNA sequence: TGTGCCAGCGCCGACCAAAACTATGGCTACACCTTC.

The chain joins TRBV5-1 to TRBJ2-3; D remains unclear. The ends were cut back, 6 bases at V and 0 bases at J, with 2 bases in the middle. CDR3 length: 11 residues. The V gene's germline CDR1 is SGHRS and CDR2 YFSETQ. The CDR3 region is CASKSTDTQYF. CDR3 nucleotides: TGCGCCAGCAAAAGCACAGATACGCAGTATTTT.

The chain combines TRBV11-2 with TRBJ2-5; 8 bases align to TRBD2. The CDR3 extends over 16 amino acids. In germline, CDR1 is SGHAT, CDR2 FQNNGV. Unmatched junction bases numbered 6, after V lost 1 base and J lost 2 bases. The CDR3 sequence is CASSLGGRGGQETQYF. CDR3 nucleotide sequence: TGTGCCAGCAGCTTAGGAGGTCGCGGGGGGCAAGAGACCCAGTACTTC.

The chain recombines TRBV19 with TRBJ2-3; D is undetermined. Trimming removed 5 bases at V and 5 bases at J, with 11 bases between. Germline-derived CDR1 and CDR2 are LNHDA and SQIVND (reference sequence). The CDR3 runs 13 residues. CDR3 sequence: CASSRAWGDTQYF. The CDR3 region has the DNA TGTGCCAGTAGTCGGGCCTGGGGAGATACGCAGTATTTT.